The rows below give T cell receptor beta chains drawn from one sample of a study of blood T cell repertoires in COVID-19. Sequenced by immunoSEQ multiplex PCR; TCRdb stores in-frame clones only, minus some. Among more than 35,000 clones listed, approximately 90% were seen once. The sequenced sample consisted of peripheral blood. These receptors all stem from a woman aged 25-40 years in a cohort sampled during active COVID-19. Both conserved end residues are part of each CDR3. The order of the fields is D gene, J gene, V gene, clone size, CDR3 protein, CDR3 DNA. D genes are given only for firm matches. The listing skips clone size in some rows; elsewhere it reads once, few, many or a size class.

TRBD1	TRBJ1-1	TRBV13	.	CASSLEYRGAEAFF	TGTGCCAGCAGCTTAGAATACAGGGGAGCTGAAGCTTTCTTT
TRBD1	TRBJ1-2	TRBV19	.	CASSLTGDYGYTF	TGTGCCAGTAGTCTAACAGGGGACTATGGCTACACCTTC
TRBD1	TRBJ2-1	TRBV24-1	.	CATSPPGTGWNEQFF	TGTGCCACCAGCCCCCCCGGGACAGGCTGGAATGAGCAGTTCTTC
.	TRBJ2-5	TRBV6-4	once	CASSDSIEKDNQETQYF	TGTGCCAGCAGTGACTCGATTGAAAAGGACAACCAAGAGACCCAGTACTTC
TRBD1	TRBJ1-2	TRBV6-5	.	CASSYQGGHYGYTF	TGTGCCAGCAGTTATCAGGGGGGTCACTATGGCTACACCTTC
.	TRBJ2-7	TRBV9	.	CASSVDRWASYEQYF	TGTGCCAGCAGCGTAGACCGATGGGCCTCCTACGAGCAGTACTTC
TRBD2	TRBJ2-1	TRBV13	.	CASRLLAGGPDEQFF	TGTGCCAGCAGGTTACTAGCGGGAGGGCCGGATGAGCAGTTCTTC
.	TRBJ1-5	TRBV6-6	.	CASTEGDNQPQHF	TGTGCCAGCACAGAGGGGGACAATCAGCCCCAGCATTTT
.	TRBJ1-2	TRBV12-3/TRBV12-4	.	CASAAWLGGGYTF	TGTGCCAGTGCGGCCTGGCTTGGAGGTGGCTACACCTTC
.	TRBJ2-7	TRBV7-9	few	CASSLARDSSYEQYF	TGTGCCAGCAGCTTAGCGCGTGACAGCTCCTACGAGCAGTACTTC
TRBD2	TRBJ2-4	TRBV5-6	.	CASSLPGLAGERAKNIQYF	TGTGCCAGCAGTCTCCCGGGACTAGCGGGAGAGCGGGCCAAAAACATTCAGTACTTC
TRBD1	TRBJ1-5	TRBV27	.	CASSSATGFYSNQPQHF	TGTGCCAGCAGTTCCGCGACAGGGTTCTATAGCAATCAGCCCCAGCATTTT
TRBD2	TRBJ2-7	TRBV4-2	.	CASSPRSGRSNEQYF	TGTGCCAGCAGCCCCCGGAGCGGGAGGTCCAACGAGCAGTACTTC
.	TRBJ2-7	TRBV9	.	CASSPSAGLLYEQYF	TGTGCCAGCAGCCCAAGCGCGGGACTTTTATACGAGCAGTACTTC
TRBD1	TRBJ2-5	TRBV29-1	.	CSVEGGQGTQYF	TGCAGCGTTGAAGGTGGACAGGGGACCCAGTACTTC
TRBD2	TRBJ2-7	TRBV4-1	.	CASSHGRENYEQYF	TGCGCCAGCAGCCACGGGAGGGAAAACTACGAGCAGTACTTC
.	TRBJ1-1	TRBV19	.	CASSIASNTEAFF	TGTGCCAGTAGTATAGCGAGTAACACTGAAGCTTTCTTT
TRBD2	TRBJ2-1	TRBV24-1	.	CATSVRLAAINEQFF	TGTGCCACCAGTGTTCGACTAGCGGCCATCAATGAGCAGTTCTTC
.	TRBJ1-3	TRBV6-6	.	CASSYGGTAGNTIYF	TGTGCCAGCAGTTACGGGGGGACTGCTGGAAACACCATATATTTT
.	TRBJ1-6	TRBV28	.	CASSSRSSPLHF	TGTGCCAGCAGTTCCCGTTCTTCACCCCTCCACTTT
TRBD1	TRBJ2-4	TRBV9	.	CASSVGGQDTNIQYF	TGTGCCAGCAGCGTAGGGGGACAGGACACAAACATTCAGTACTTC
.	TRBJ1-5	TRBV10-3	.	CAISETGLNQPQHF	TGTGCCATCAGTGAGACAGGGTTAAATCAGCCCCAGCATTTT